These T cell receptor beta chains were read from a single sample in a study of blood T cell repertoires in COVID-19. Assay: immunoSEQ multiplex PCR; the TCRdb copy retains only in-frame clones and omits some. The sample includes over 200,000 clones, about nine tenths of them seen just once. The specimen sequenced was PBMCs or T cells enriched from blood (not recorded which). These receptors all stem from a man younger than 40 who had recovered from COVID-19. The CDR3 runs from the conserved cysteine through the conserved F or W. Fields, in order: clone size, D gene, V gene, J gene, CDR3 protein, CDR3 DNA. A D gene is named only where the DNA matches it firmly. Clone size appears in some rows only: once, few, many, or a class for an expanded clone.

few	.	TRBV7-2	TRBJ2-2	CASSLGTGSFNTGELFF	TGTGCCAGCAGCTTAGGTACAGGCTCCTTCAACACCGGGGAGCTGTTTTTT
.	.	TRBV3-1/TRBV3-2	TRBJ1-1	CASSQGARTEAFF	TGTGCCAGCAGCCAGGGGGCAAGAACTGAAGCTTTCTTT
.	TRBD1	TRBV11-3	TRBJ1-1	CASSQGQSTEAFF	TGTGCCAGCAGCCAGGGACAGAGCACTGAAGCTTTCTTT
.	.	TRBV6-5	TRBJ1-5	CASSLREGQPQHF	TGTGCCAGCAGTTTGCGGGAGGGTCAGCCCCAGCATTTT
.	TRBD2	TRBV20-1	TRBJ2-7	CSASLLLAGVSYEQYF	TGCAGTGCTAGTCTACTACTAGCGGGAGTGTCCTACGAGCAGTACTTC
.	TRBD1	TRBV2	TRBJ2-1	CASSEQGAYNEQFF	TGTGCCAGCAGTGAACAGGGGGCATACAATGAGCAGTTCTTC
.	TRBD1	TRBV5-8	TRBJ1-3	CASSFWTGEGNGNTIYF	TGTGCCAGCAGCTTCTGGACAGGGGAGGGCAATGGAAACACCATATATTTT
.	TRBD2	TRBV19	TRBJ2-7	CASSIDLASGQAYEQYF	TGTGCCAGTAGTATAGATCTGGCTAGCGGGCAAGCCTACGAGCAGTACTTC
.	.	TRBV5-4	TRBJ1-1	CASSPRSGMNTEAFF	TGTGCCAGCAGCCCGCGATCGGGAATGAACACTGAAGCTTTCTTT
.	TRBD2	TRBV7-2	TRBJ2-1	CASSLRTSGRAHEQFF	TGTGCCAGCAGCTTAAGGACTAGCGGGAGGGCCCATGAGCAGTTCTTC
.	.	TRBV25-1	TRBJ1-5	CASSRGAGNQPQHF	TGTGCCAGCAGTCGGGGGGCTGGCAATCAGCCCCAGCATTTT
.	TRBD1	TRBV5-4	TRBJ2-7	CASSLRGQGYEQYF	TGTGCCAGCAGCCTTCGGGGACAGGGCTACGAGCAGTACTTC
.	TRBD1	TRBV7-8	TRBJ1-1	CASSFEGADTEAFF	TGTGCCAGCAGCTTTGAGGGGGCTGACACTGAAGCTTTCTTT
.	.	TRBV13	TRBJ2-1	CASSLGTRGATGNEQFF	TGTGCCAGCAGCTTAGGAACCCGGGGGGCGACGGGGAATGAGCAGTTCTTC
.	.	TRBV28	TRBJ2-7	CASSLFGPLGLTGYEQYF	TGTGCCAGCAGTTTATTTGGGCCCCTGGGTCTTACTGGTTACGAGCAGTACTTC
.	.	TRBV10-3	TRBJ2-7	CAIRGGGHEQYF	TGTGCCATCAGGGGGGGAGGCCACGAGCAGTACTTC
.	.	TRBV12-1	TRBJ2-1	CASSLAGHFNEQFF	TGTGCCAGCAGCTTAGCGGGACATTTCAATGAGCAGTTCTTC
.	TRBD1	TRBV4-1	TRBJ1-5	CASSHADRDHGQPQHF	TGCGCCAGCAGCCATGCGGACAGGGATCACGGTCAGCCCCAGCATTTT
.	.	TRBV6-5	TRBJ1-1	CASSYVRGGGTEAFF	TGTGCCAGCAGTTACGTCCGGGGGGGTGGTACTGAAGCTTTCTTT
.	.	TRBV21-1	TRBJ2-6	CASSKGTSGANVLTF	TGTGCCAGCAGCAAAGGGACATCTGGGGCCAACGTCCTGACTTTC
.	TRBD1	TRBV4-3	TRBJ2-3	CASSQDRDRGVGDTQYF	TGCGCCAGCAGCCAAGATAGGGACAGGGGGGTAGGGGATACGCAGTATTTT
.	TRBD2	TRBV11-1	TRBJ2-5	CASSLVEIAGQETQYF	TGTGCCAGCAGCTTAGTTGAAATAGCGGGACAAGAGACCCAGTACTTC
.	TRBD2	TRBV4-2	TRBJ2-2	CASSPGLAGNTGELFF	TGTGCCAGCAGCCCGGGACTAGCGGGGAACACCGGGGAGCTGTTTTTT
.	.	TRBV19	TRBJ1-4	CASSMIEGLINEKLFF	TGTGCCAGTAGTATGATTGAGGGACTGATCAATGAAAAACTGTTTTTT
.	TRBD2	TRBV24-1	TRBJ2-1	CATQSGLAGGSYNEQFF	TGTGCCACCCAATCGGGACTAGCGGGAGGGAGCTACAATGAGCAGTTCTTC
.	.	TRBV7-2	TRBJ2-4	CASSLGVAKNIQYF	TGTGCCAGCAGCTTAGGAGTAGCCAAAAACATTCAGTACTTC
.	TRBD1	TRBV24-1	TRBJ1-5	CATSEGQGWNQPQHF	TGTGCCACCAGTGAGGGACAGGGTTGGAATCAGCCCCAGCATTTT
.	.	TRBV7-9	TRBJ1-1	CASSLGNRDTEAFF	TGTGCCAGCAGCTTAGGAAACAGGGACACTGAAGCTTTCTTT
once	TRBD1	TRBV4-1	TRBJ2-4	CASSQDSPGQGVFRNIQYF	TGCGCCAGCAGCCAAGATAGTCCGGGACAGGGGGTATTTCGGAACATTCAGTACTTC
.	TRBD1	TRBV7-9	TRBJ1-6	CASGTSAGGNSPLHF	TGTGCCAGCGGGACCTCGGCAGGGGGCAATTCACCCCTCCACTTT
once	.	TRBV19	TRBJ1-4	CASSMGIATNEKLFF	TGTGCCAGTAGTATGGGCATTGCAACTAATGAAAAACTGTTTTTT
.	.	TRBV5-1	TRBJ1-1	CASSLGGNEAFF	TGCGCCAGCAGCTTGGGAGGGAATGAAGCTTTCTTT
.	TRBD1	TRBV7-8	TRBJ1-2	CASSLWTGDYGYTF	TGTGCCAGCAGCTTATGGACAGGGGACTATGGCTACACCTTC
once	.	TRBV7-6	TRBJ1-3	CASSLNLYFRSAGNTIYF	TGTGCCAGCAGCTTAAACTTATATTTCCGGAGTGCGGGAAACACCATATATTTT
.	.	TRBV9	TRBJ2-7	CASSVGDVDEQYF	TGTGCCAGCAGCGTAGGAGATGTGGACGAGCAGTACTTC
.	TRBD2	TRBV28	TRBJ2-1	CASSPGTTRGNNEQFF	TGTGCCAGCAGCCCCGGGACTACCCGCGGGAACAATGAGCAGTTCTTC
.	TRBD1	TRBV4-1	TRBJ2-5	CASSQPTGTQETQYF	TGCGCCAGCAGCCAACCGACAGGGACCCAAGAGACCCAGTACTTC
once	TRBD2	TRBV4-2	TRBJ2-7	CASSQVLAGGYEQYF	TGTGCCAGCAGCCAAGTATTAGCGGGGGGCTACGAGCAGTACTTC
.	TRBD2	TRBV7-9	TRBJ2-7	CASSLYLGLAEDEQYF	TGTGCCAGCAGCTTATATCTAGGGCTAGCGGAAGACGAGCAGTACTTC
.	TRBD1	TRBV7-6	TRBJ1-4	CASSLVVTGGEKLFF	TGTGCCAGCAGCTTAGTTGTGACAGGGGGTGAAAAACTGTTTTTT
.	.	TRBV6-5	TRBJ1-6	CASSYSASSYNSPLHF	TGTGCCAGCAGTTACTCAGCGAGCTCCTATAATTCACCCCTCCACTTT
few	TRBD2	TRBV30	TRBJ2-1	CAWRVLAGTYNEQFF	TGTGCCTGGAGGGTTCTAGCGGGGACCTACAATGAGCAGTTCTTC
.	.	TRBV28	TRBJ1-4	CAGRTATNEKLFF	TGTGCCGGAAGAACAGCAACTAATGAAAAACTGTTTTTT
once	.	TRBV19	TRBJ2-7	CASSNSVEQYF	TGTGCCAGTAGTAACAGTGTCGAGCAGTACTTC
.	.	TRBV5-4	TRBJ1-1	CASSSGQQGTPEAFF	TGTGCCAGCAGCTCGGGCCAACAGGGAACCCCTGAAGCTTTCTTT
.	.	TRBV13	TRBJ1-1	CASSSETLNTEAFF	TGTGCCAGCAGCTCCGAGACACTTAACACTGAAGCTTTCTTT
.	.	TRBV6-2/TRBV6-3	TRBJ1-4	CASSKPQVKLFF	TGTGCCAGCAGTAAACCCCAGGTGAAACTGTTTTTT
.	TRBD1	TRBV29-1	TRBJ2-7	CSGTPGQDSYEQYF	TGCAGCGGTACCCCGGGACAGGACTCCTACGAGCAGTACTTC
.	.	TRBV28	TRBJ1-2	CASTRGATNYGYTF	TGTGCCAGCACGCGGGGGGCCACTAACTATGGCTACACCTTC
.	.	TRBV7-2	TRBJ2-6	CASSLSEGTGANVLTF	TGTGCCAGCAGCTTAAGTGAGGGCACTGGGGCCAACGTCCTGACTTTC
.	TRBD1	TRBV10-1	TRBJ2-3	CASSEDGTGPVDTQYF	TGCGCCAGCAGTGAGGATGGGACAGGGCCGGTAGATACGCAGTATTTT
.	.	TRBV6-2/TRBV6-3	TRBJ1-1	CASSATGLNTEAFF	TGTGCCAGCAGCGCGACAGGACTGAACACTGAAGCTTTCTTT
.	TRBD1	TRBV19	TRBJ1-2	CASTIGTGTTYGYTF	TGTGCCAGTACCATCGGGACAGGGACCACCTATGGCTACACCTTC
once	.	TRBV2	TRBJ1-2	CASSEFPGIYGYTF	TGTGCCAGCAGTGAATTTCCAGGAATCTATGGCTACACCTTC